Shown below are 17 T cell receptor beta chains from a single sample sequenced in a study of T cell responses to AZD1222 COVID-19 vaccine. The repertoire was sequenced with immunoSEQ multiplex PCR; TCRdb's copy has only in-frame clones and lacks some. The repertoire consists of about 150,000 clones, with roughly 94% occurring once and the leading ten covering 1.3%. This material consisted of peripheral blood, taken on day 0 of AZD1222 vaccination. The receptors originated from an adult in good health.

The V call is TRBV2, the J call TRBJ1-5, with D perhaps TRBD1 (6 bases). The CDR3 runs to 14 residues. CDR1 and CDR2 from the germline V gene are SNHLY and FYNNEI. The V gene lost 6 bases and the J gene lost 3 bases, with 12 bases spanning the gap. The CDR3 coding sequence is TGTGCCAGCAGCGTAGGGACACTCAATCAGCCCCAGCATTTT. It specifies CASSVGTLNQPQHF. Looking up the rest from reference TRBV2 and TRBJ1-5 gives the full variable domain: EPEVTQTPSHQVTQMGQEVILRCVPISNHLYFYWYRQILGQKVEFLVSFYNNEISEKSEIFDDQFSVERPDGSNFTLKIRSTKLEDSAMYFCASSVGTLNQPQHFGDGTRLSIL.

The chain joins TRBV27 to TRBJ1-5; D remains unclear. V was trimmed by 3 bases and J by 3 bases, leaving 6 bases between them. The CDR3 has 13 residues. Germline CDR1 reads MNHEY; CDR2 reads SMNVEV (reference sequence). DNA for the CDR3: TGTGCCAGCAGTTTGGGGAACAATCAGCCCCAGCATTTT. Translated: CASSLGNNQPQHF.

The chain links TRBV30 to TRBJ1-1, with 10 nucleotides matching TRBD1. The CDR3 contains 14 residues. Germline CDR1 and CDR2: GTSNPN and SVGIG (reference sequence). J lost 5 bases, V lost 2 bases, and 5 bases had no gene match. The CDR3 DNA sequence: TGTGCCTGGAGTCTCCGGACAGGGGGAACTGAAGCTTTCTTT. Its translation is CAWSLRTGGTEAFF.

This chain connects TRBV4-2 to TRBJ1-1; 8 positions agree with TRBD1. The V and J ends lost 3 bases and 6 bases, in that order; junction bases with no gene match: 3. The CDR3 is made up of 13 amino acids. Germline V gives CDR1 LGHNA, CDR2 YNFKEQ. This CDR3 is CASSQLQGAEAFF. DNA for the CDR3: TGTGCCAGCAGCCAGCTACAGGGGGCTGAAGCTTTCTTT.

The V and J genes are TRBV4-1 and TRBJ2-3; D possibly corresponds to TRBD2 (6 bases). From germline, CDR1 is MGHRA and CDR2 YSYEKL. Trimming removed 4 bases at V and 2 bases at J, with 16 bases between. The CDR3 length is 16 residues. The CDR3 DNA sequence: TGCGCCAGCAGCCCTCCCGGGGCTAGCGCCACAGATACGCAGTATTTT. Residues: CASSPPGASATDTQYF.

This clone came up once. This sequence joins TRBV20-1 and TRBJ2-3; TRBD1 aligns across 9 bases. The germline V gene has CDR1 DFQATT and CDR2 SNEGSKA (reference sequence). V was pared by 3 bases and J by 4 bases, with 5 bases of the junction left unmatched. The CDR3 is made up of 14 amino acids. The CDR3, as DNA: TGCAGTGCTAGTAGGGACAGGGAGCCAGATACGCAGTATTTT. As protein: CSASRDREPDTQYF.

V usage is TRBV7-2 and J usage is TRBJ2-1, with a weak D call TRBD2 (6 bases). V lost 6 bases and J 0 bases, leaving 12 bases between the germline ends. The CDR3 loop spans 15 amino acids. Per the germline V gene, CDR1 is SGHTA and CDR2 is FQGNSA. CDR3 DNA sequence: TGTGCCAGCAGGGGGTCCGGGGGCTCCTACAATGAGCAGTTCTTC. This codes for CASRGSGGSYNEQFF.

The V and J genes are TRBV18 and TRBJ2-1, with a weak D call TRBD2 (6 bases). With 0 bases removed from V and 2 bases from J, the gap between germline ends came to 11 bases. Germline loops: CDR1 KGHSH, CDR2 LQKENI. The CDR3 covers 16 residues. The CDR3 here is CASSPPGRGTYNEQFF. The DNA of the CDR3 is TGTGCCAGCTCACCACCGGGACGGGGGACCTACAATGAGCAGTTCTTC.

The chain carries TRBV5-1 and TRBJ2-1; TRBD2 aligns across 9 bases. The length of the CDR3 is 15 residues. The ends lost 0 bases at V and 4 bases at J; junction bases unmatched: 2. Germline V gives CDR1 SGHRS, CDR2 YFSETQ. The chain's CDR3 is CASSLVTSGYNEQFF. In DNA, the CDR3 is TGCGCCAGCAGCTTGGTGACTAGCGGTTACAATGAGCAGTTCTTC.

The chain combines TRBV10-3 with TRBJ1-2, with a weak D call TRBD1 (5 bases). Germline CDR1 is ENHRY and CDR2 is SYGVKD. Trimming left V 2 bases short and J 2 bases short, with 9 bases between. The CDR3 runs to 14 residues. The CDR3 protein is CAISELGDNYGYTF. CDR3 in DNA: TGTGCCATCAGTGAGCTGGGGGACAACTATGGCTACACCTTC.

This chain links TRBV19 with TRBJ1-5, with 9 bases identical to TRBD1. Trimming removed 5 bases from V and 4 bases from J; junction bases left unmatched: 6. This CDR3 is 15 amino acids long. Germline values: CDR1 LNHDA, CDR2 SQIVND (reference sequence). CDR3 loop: CASSLATGGNQPQHF. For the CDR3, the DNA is TGTGCCAGTAGTTTAGCGACAGGGGGAAATCAGCCCCAGCATTTT.

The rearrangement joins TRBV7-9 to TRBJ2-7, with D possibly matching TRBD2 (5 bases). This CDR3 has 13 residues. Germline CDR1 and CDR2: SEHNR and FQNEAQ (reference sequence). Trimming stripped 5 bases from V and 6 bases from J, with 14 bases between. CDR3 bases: TGTGCCAGCAGCATCACTAGTTTGGGCGAGCAGTACGTC. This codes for CASSITSLGEQYV.

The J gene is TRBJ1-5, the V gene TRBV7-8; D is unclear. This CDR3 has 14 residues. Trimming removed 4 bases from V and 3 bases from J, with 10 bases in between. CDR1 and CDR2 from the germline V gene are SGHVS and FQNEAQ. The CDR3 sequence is CASSSRRFNQPQHF. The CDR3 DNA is TGTGCCAGCAGCTCCCGCCGGTTCAATCAGCCCCAGCATTTT.

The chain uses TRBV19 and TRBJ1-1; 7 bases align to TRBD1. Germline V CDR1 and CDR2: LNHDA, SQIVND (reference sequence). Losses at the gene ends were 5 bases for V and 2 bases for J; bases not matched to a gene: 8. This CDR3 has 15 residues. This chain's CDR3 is CASSLSTGLNTEAFF. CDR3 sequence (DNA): TGTGCCAGTAGTTTATCGACAGGGCTAAACACTGAAGCTTTCTTT.

This CDR3 is CASSPTRTGTNEKLFF. CDR3 DNA: TGTGCCAGCAGCCCTACCAGGACAGGAACAAATGAAAAACTGTTTTTT. The chain employs TRBV11-2 and TRBJ1-4, with TRBD1 matching 7 bases. Germline CDR1 is SGHAT and CDR2 is FQNNGV. The CDR3 runs to 16 residues. V shed 5 bases and J 5 bases; nucleotides not matched to a gene: 11.

CDR3 sequence (DNA): TGTGCCAGCAGTCCAGCCGTAGCCAAAAACATTCAGTACTTC. Protein sequence: CASSPAVAKNIQYF. The chain carries TRBV6-5 and TRBJ2-4; unclear D gene. CDR3 length: 14 residues. The V end was cut by 5 bases, the J end by 0 bases, with 8 bases between. Germline V gene sequence: CDR1 MNHEY, CDR2 SVGAGI.

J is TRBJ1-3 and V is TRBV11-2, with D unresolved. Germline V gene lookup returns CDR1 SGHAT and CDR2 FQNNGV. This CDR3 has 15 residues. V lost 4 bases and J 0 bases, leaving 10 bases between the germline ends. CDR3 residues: CASSSDGYSGNTIYF. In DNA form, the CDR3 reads TGTGCCAGCAGCTCGGACGGGTACTCTGGAAACACCATATATTTT.